The TCR beta chain under discussion was sequenced for a study of cytomegalovirus exposure and HLA in healthy donors. General study findings and limits: In a later analysis, CMV-associated beta chains were mostly HLA-associated, it appeared. In an earlier analysis, about 87% or about 30%: the productive usage of most TCR beta V segments. Most TCR sequences proved rare, with some public TCRs found in many donors. The listing of 150 to 200 TCR beta chains classed them as cytomegalovirus-associated.

Of note for this clone: The target antigen is unknown.

Use of 60 Vbeta and 13 Jbeta primers characterized the PCR. Profiling relied on immunoSEQ multiplex PCR, and the TCRdb table lists in-frame clones only, not all of them. The repertoire has around 40,000 clones, around 90% of them found once; the top ten carry about 8%. Sequencing was carried out using PBMCs. This sequence was found in a woman between 40 and 50 years old in good health and CMV-seropositive.

The CDR3 nucleotides read TGTGCCAGCAGACGGACAGGGGGAAGTGATGAGCAGTTCTTC. The encoded protein is CASRRTGGSDEQFF. The chain employs TRBV6-5 and TRBJ2-1; 10 bases are a match to TRBD1. The V and J ends lost 6 bases and 8 bases, in that order; junction bases with no gene match: 7. The CDR3 has 14 residues. The germline CDR1 and CDR2 sequences are MNHEY and SVGAGI.